These 23 T cell receptor beta chains were sequenced from one sample in a study of T cells after yellow fever vaccination. TCRdb ran MiXCR on the 5' RACE reads and lists one entry per CDR3 protein. Altogether under 550,000 distinct CDR3 sequences are present, about a fifth being singletons, with the ten largest covering about 16%. Here the sequenced sample was PBMCs, taken around 3 weeks after the first yellow fever vaccination. These receptors were collected from a young man who received the YFV17D yellow fever vaccine.

The chain joins TRBV2 to TRBJ2-4, with TRBD1 matching over 7 bases. V was clipped by 6 bases and J by 8 bases; unmatched bases: 19. CDR1 and CDR2 from the germline V gene are SNHLY and FYNNEI. The CDR3 has 17 amino acids. The CDR3 DNA reads TGTGCCAGCAGCGACCGAACGGGGTCGGGACAGAGGGACATTCAGTACTTC. It specifies CASSDRTGSGQRDIQYF. The full variable domain, its missing parts supplied by reference TRBV2 and TRBJ2-4, is EPEVTQTPSHQVTQMGQEVILRCVPISNHLYFYWYRQILGQKVEFLVSFYNNEISEKSEIFDDQFSVERPDGSNFTLKIRSTKLEDSAMYFCASSDRTGSGQRDIQYFGAGTRLSVL.

The chain carries TRBV7-6 and TRBJ2-5; D is possibly TRBD1 (5 bases). Trimming left V 5 bases short and J 5 bases short, with 18 bases between. There are 15 residues in the CDR3. Germline V gene lookup returns CDR1 SGHVS and CDR2 FNYEAQ. CDR3 DNA: TGTGCCAGCAGCACAGGACCAAACCGACGGGAGACCCAGTACTTC. Its translation: CASSTGPNRRETQYF.

The V gene is TRBV5-1, the J gene TRBJ1-2; D perhaps matches TRBD1 (6 bases). The CDR3 sequence is 14 residues long. Per germline, CDR1 SGHRS and CDR2 YFSETQ. Trimming removed 4 bases at V and 10 bases at J, with 20 bases between. The CDR3 nucleotides read TGCGCCAGCAGCCGCAACAGGGTCGTTAATGTCTACACCTTC. It specifies CASSRNRVVNVYTF.

In this sample, this clonotype turned up a few times. The chain joins TRBV7-9 to TRBJ2-3; perhaps TRBD2 as D (5 bases). Germline values: CDR1 SEHNR, CDR2 FQNEAQ (reference sequence). The CDR3 contains 17 residues. The V gene lost 1 base and the J gene lost 6 bases, with 20 bases spanning the gap. This CDR3 reads CASSLGSPSGARDTQYF. CDR3 sequence (DNA): TGTGCCAGCAGCTTAGGTAGCCCCAGCGGAGCTCGGGATACGCAGTATTTT.

This chain connects TRBV6-1 to TRBJ2-2; perhaps TRBD1 as D (6 bases). The CDR3 sequence is 15 residues long. Germline values: CDR1 MNHNS, CDR2 SASEGT. V was cut by 6 bases and J by 5 bases, with 16 bases left in between. CDR3 coding DNA: TGTGCCAGCAGCCGAGACAGGTTGGGGACCGGGGAGCTGTTTTTT. Translation: CASSRDRLGTGELFF.

This clonotype was counted only a few times. V and J are TRBV5-1 and TRBJ2-1; 9 bases match TRBD1. Unmatched junction bases numbered 5, after V lost 5 bases and J lost 8 bases. Germline V CDR1 and CDR2: SGHRS, YFSETQ. CDR3 length: 13 amino acids. CDR3 protein: CASRGTGLDEQFF. CDR3 coding DNA: TGCGCCAGCAGGGGGACAGGGCTCGATGAGCAGTTCTTC.

This chain joins TRBV2 and TRBJ1-2; 9 nucleotides align to TRBD1. Germline CDR1 SNHLY, CDR2 FYNNEI. The CDR3 consists of 15 residues. V dropped 6 bases and J dropped 0; count of bases not matched to a gene: 5. DNA for the CDR3: TGTGCCAGCAGGGGACAGGGCTCAGCTAACTATGGCTACACCTTC. Translation: CASRGQGSANYGYTF. Complete variable domain (other parts from reference TRBV2 and TRBJ1-2): EPEVTQTPSHQVTQMGQEVILRCVPISNHLYFYWYRQILGQKVEFLVSFYNNEISEKSEIFDDQFSVERPDGSNFTLKIRSTKLEDSAMYFCASRGQGSANYGYTFGSGTRLTVV.

The sample holds a few counts of this clonotype. The CDR3 region is CSAMDGGPLQFF. CDR3 DNA sequence: TGCAGTGCTATGGACGGGGGGCCTTTGCAGTTCTTC. The rearrangement joins TRBV20-1 to TRBJ2-1; D may be TRBD2 (7 bases). The length of the CDR3 is 12 residues. V was pared by 4 bases and J by 12 bases, with 16 bases between. Per germline, CDR1 DFQATT and CDR2 SNEGSKA (reference sequence).

This clonotype was seen more than once but under ten times. The rearrangement uses TRBV6-1 and TRBJ2-3, with 7 bases aligning to TRBD2. The CDR3 has 12 residues. Per germline, CDR1 MNHNS and CDR2 SASEGT. The V segment lost 7 bases and the J segment 6 bases; nucleotides outside the gene matches: 4. The CDR3 protein is CASKRGLDTQYF. The DNA of the CDR3 is TGTGCCAGCAAGCGGGGCTTGGATACGCAGTATTTT.

V gene TRBV19 combines with J gene TRBJ2-7; D is possibly TRBD1 or TRBD2 (5 bases each). This CDR3 has 14 amino acids. The germline CDR1 and CDR2 sequences are LNHDA and SQIVND (reference sequence). Trimming removed 5 bases at V and 5 bases at J, with 16 bases between. Written as DNA, the CDR3 is TGTGCCAGTAGTTGGGACCGAAAAGGCCACGAGCAGTACTTC. Amino acids: CASSWDRKGHEQYF.

The rearrangement uses TRBV5-1 and TRBJ1-1; 9 nucleotides agree with TRBD1. With V trimmed by 5 bases and J by 5 bases, 10 bases remained unmatched. Germline loops: CDR1 SGHRS, CDR2 YFSETQ. The CDR3 contains 15 residues. The DNA of the CDR3 is TGCGCCAGCAGTTCGGAGGGGACAGGGTTTACTGAAGCTTTCTTT. Amino acid sequence: CASSSEGTGFTEAFF.

This clonotype came up a few times. The chain uses TRBV7-6 and TRBJ2-3; tentatively, D is TRBD2 (5 bases). V was shortened by 5 bases and J by 0 bases, with 15 bases between the two germline ends. The CDR3 has 16 residues. Germline V lookup: CDR1 SGHVS, CDR2 FNYEAQ. For the CDR3, the DNA is TGTGCCAGCAGCCCTCAGAGGGCTAGAAGCACAGATACGCAGTATTTT. Protein sequence: CASSPQRARSTDTQYF.

This clonotype was observed a few times. V and J are TRBV20-1 and TRBJ2-7; perhaps TRBD2 as D (6 bases). Trimming removed 6 bases at V and 5 bases at J, with 17 bases between. The CDR3 sequence is 13 residues long. CDR1 and CDR2 from the germline V gene are DFQATT and SNEGSKA (reference sequence). CDR3 nucleotides: TGCAGTGCACCCCGACTAGTCCCCGACGAGCAGTACTTC. It encodes CSAPRLVPDEQYF.

The rearrangement joins TRBV6-5 to TRBJ2-7; 8 nucleotides line up with TRBD2. After removal of 0 bases from V and 0 bases from J, the junction contained 4 bases not matched to a gene. The CDR3 spans 16 residues. Germline CDR1 is MNHEY and CDR2 is SVGAGI. The CDR3 region is CASSYSSGGFSYEQYF. The CDR3 DNA sequence: TGTGCCAGCAGTTACTCGAGCGGGGGCTTCTCCTACGAGCAGTACTTC.

This chain joins TRBV6-5 and TRBJ2-1; D not certain. The CDR3 is 15 amino acids. CDR1 and CDR2 (germline): MNHEY, SVGAGI. Trimming cost V 4 bases and J 1 base, with 11 bases left between them. CDR3 coding DNA: TGTGCCAGCAGTTTTAATATTCCGTCCTACAATGAGCAGTTCTTC. Its protein is CASSFNIPSYNEQFF.

This clonotype has a handful of counts. This chain connects TRBV27 to TRBJ1-5, with 8 bases matching TRBD1. J was trimmed by 5 bases and V by 2 bases; bases with no gene match: 5. Germline lookup yields CDR1 MNHEY and CDR2 SMNVEV (reference sequence). The CDR3 consists of 15 residues. This CDR3 is CASSLTTGAHQPQHF. The CDR3 DNA sequence: TGTGCCAGCAGTTTAACGACAGGGGCTCATCAGCCCCAGCATTTT.

This clonotype was seen a handful of times. The chain combines TRBV7-9 with TRBJ2-1, with TRBD2 identical over 7 bases. With 2 bases clipped from V and 8 bases from J, the junction kept 3 bases outside the gene matches. Germline loops: CDR1 SEHNR, CDR2 FQNEAQ (reference sequence). This CDR3 has 13 amino acids. The CDR3 DNA follows: TGTGCCAGCAGCTTACTAGCGGTCGATGAGCAGTTCTTC. Residues: CASSLLAVDEQFF.

This clonotype was observed a few times. This chain links TRBV7-2 with TRBJ2-3; 12 bases align to TRBD2. The junction had 3 bases not matched to a gene; V was cut back by 4 bases and J by 1 base. CDR1 SGHTA and CDR2 FQGNSA come from the germline V gene. This CDR3 is built from 16 residues. The CDR3 here is CASSSRLAGGTDTQYF. Written as DNA, the CDR3 is TGTGCCAGCAGCTCCCGACTAGCGGGGGGCACAGATACGCAGTATTTT.

The rearrangement joins TRBV29-1 to TRBJ2-4, with D perhaps TRBD1 (6 bases). CDR3 length: 14 residues. Germline values: CDR1 SQVTM, CDR2 ANQGSEA. Trimming stripped 6 bases from V and 4 bases from J, with 16 bases between. The DNA for the CDR3 is TGCAGCGTCTCACCTACAGGGATAAAAAACATTCAGTACTTC. Its translation is CSVSPTGIKNIQYF.

This clonotype appeared a few times. The V call is TRBV7-2, the J call TRBJ2-5, with TRBD2 identical over 12 bases. Germline values: CDR1 SGHTA, CDR2 FQGNSA. The CDR3 totals 15 residues. The trim removed 5 bases at V and 5 bases at J, leaving 6 bases unmatched. The CDR3 DNA reads as TGTGCCAGCAGCCCGCGGACTAGCGGGGTTGAGACCCAGTACTTC. Encoded protein: CASSPRTSGVETQYF.

J is TRBJ1-1 and V is TRBV7-2; D possibly corresponds to TRBD1 (5 bases). Germline V gene data show CDR1 as SGHTA and CDR2 as FQGNSA. The CDR3 totals 15 residues. Trimming cost V 5 bases and J 1 base, with 14 bases left between them. The CDR3 reads CASSRGRGPNTEAFF. In nucleotides, the CDR3 is TGTGCCAGCAGCCGAGGGAGGGGTCCGAACACTGAAGCTTTCTTT.

Only a few counts were recorded for this clonotype. This chain uses TRBV5-1 with TRBJ2-1; D is possibly TRBD1 (5 bases). V lost 3 bases to trimming and J lost 2 bases, with 12 bases between them. This CDR3 region has 15 residues. CDR1 and CDR2 (germline): SGHRS, YFSETQ. This CDR3 is CASSSPGFPYNEQFF. The CDR3, as DNA: TGCGCCAGCAGCTCTCCAGGGTTCCCCTACAATGAGCAGTTCTTC.

This clonotype was observed a few times. This chain connects TRBV6-1 to TRBJ2-2; 7 positions match TRBD1. This CDR3 spans 13 amino acids. J gave up 12 bases and V 5 bases, and 9 bases lay outside the gene matches. Germline V gene lookup returns CDR1 MNHNS and CDR2 SASEGT. The CDR3 loop reads CASSPRQGSKLFF. CDR3 in DNA: TGTGCCAGCAGTCCCCGACAGGGCTCCAAGCTGTTTTTT.